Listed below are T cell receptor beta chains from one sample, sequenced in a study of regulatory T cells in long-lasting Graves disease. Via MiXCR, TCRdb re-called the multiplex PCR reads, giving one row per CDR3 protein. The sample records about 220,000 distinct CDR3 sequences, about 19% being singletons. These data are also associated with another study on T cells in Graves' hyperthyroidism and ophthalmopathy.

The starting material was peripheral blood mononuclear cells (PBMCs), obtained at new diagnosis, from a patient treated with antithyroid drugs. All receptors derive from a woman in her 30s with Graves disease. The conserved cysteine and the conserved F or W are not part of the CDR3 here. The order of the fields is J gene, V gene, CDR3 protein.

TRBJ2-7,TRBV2,ASGQGGSYEQY
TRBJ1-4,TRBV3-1,ASSLKGWATNEKLF
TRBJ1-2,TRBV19,ASSIGQGLWSYT
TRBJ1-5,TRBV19,ASSQATSNQPQH
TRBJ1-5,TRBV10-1,ASSESNRARAKRTNNQPQH
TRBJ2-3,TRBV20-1,SAPSVGGSHRDTQY
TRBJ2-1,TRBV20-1,SARTSGRGGEQF
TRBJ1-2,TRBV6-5,ASSYGSRPGEGYT
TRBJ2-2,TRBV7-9,ASSPGLTDTGELF
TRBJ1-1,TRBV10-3,AIIGTGTTEAF
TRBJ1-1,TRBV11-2,ASSLQGGEATEAF
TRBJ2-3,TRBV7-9,ASSLIGQGPFSTDTQY
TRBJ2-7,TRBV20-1,SAPTPGLAGYEQY
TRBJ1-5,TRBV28,ASSLRDRGKPQH
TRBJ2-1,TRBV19,ASSAEGAYNEQF
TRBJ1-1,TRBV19,ASSTTGGPNTEAF
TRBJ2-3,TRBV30,AWSKDTQY
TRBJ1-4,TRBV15,ATSLRRGGIEKLF
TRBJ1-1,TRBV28,ASSRGAQAYNTEAF
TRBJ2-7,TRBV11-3,ASSLPGSSYEQY
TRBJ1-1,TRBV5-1,ASSLRGGQGNTEAF
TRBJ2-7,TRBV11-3,ASSLDRGVEGYEQY
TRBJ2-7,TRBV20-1,SASQPQGTYEQY
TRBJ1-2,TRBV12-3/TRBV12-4,ASSRQPITSYGYT
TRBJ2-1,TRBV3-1,ASSQDVGTPGRF
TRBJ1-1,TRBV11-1,ASSLLGALVQAF
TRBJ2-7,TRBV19,ASSPHPTGAYEQY
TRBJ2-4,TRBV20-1,SARESGRGLTAKNIQY
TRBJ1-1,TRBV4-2,ASSQDRANTEAF
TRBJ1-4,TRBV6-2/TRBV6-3,ASRRTGQGNEKLF
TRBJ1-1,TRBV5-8,ASSLGTGFEAF
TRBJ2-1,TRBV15,ATSSSFMGGPDRNEQF
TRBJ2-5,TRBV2,ASSLPLAGGETQY
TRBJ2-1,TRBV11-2,ASSFGPTNNEQF
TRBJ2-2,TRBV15,ATSRDWDRNTGELF
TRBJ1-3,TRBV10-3,AISLPGNTIY
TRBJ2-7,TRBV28,ASFRGGGAYEQY
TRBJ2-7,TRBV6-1,ASSEAFGRTYEQY
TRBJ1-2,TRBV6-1,ASRDREGGDYGYT
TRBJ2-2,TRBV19,ASSKWTGANTGELF
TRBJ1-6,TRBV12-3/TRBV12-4,ASSLRGDSPLH
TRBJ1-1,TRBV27,ASSRSRGRGLLMNTEAF
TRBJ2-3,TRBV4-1,ASSQGKGGQSTDTQY
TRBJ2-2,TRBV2,ASSEEGTGHTGELF
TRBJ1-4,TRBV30,AWDARGLNEKLF
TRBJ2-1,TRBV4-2,ASSQDLAATSSREQF
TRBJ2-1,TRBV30,AWSKLSEDYNEQF
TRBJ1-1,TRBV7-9,ASSVDRGRFVGAF
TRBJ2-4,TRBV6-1,ASRSTSGGAGNKNIQY
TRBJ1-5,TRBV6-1,ATKVLTSDRNQPQH
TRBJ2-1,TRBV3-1,ASSQGLRNEQF
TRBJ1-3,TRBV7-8,ASGSGGPVSGNTIY
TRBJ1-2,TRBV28,ASSFLKPGQAGGYT
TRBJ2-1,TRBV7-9,ASSLAQKEQF
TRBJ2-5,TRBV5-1,ASSFIPGQGVKTQY
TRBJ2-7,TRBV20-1,SARDRVFSYEQY
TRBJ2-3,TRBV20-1,SARDRQGAADTQY
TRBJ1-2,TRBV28,ASSFPGAGGNGYT
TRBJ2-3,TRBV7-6,ASSLEGNTQY
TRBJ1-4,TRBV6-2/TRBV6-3,ASLASGGSNEKLF